Each of the 5 T cell receptor beta chains below was sequenced from the same sample in a study of shared clonotypes between healthy human individuals. The table came from immunoSEQ multiplex PCR; TCRdb's copy has only in-frame clones and leaves some out. The sample records roughly 2.1 million clones, approximately 94% being singletons. Selected positively for CCR7 and CD45RO-negative, naive CD8 cells excluded terminally differentiated effector memory CD45RA+ cells. The sequenced material came from naive CD8+ T cells from PBMCs. These TCRs come from a man in his late teens or twenties in good health. Some clones in this sample may be carry-over from other donors' samples.

Worth noting for this clone: This sample includes further DNA sequences coding for the same CDR3. The gene calls are TRBV5-1 and TRBJ2-1; 7 bases are a match to TRBD2. Germline V gives CDR1 SGHRS, CDR2 YFSETQ. With V trimmed by 3 bases and J by 9 bases, 0 bases remained unmatched. This CDR3 region has 11 residues. The CDR3 sequence is CASSSGGEQFF. DNA for the CDR3: TGCGCCAGCAGCTCGGGGGGTGAGCAGTTCTTC.

The chain combines TRBV6-5 with TRBJ2-7; D is possibly TRBD1 or TRBD2 (5 bases each). The CDR3 covers 13 residues. The V end lost 3 bases, the J end lost 3 bases, and 9 bases lay between the germline ends. Germline assignment: CDR1 MNHEY and CDR2 SVGAGI. Written as DNA, the CDR3 is TGTGCCAGCAGTTATCTGGGGGACTACGAGCAGTACTTC. This codes for CASSYLGDYEQYF.

In DNA form, the CDR3 reads TGTGCCAGCAGCCCAAACGGGGGGCAGGCCTATGGCTACACCTTC. This gives the protein CASSPNGGQAYGYTF. The chain carries TRBV11-2 and TRBJ1-2, with D tentatively TRBD1 (6 bases). CDR3 length: 15 residues. V lost 5 bases to trimming and J lost 4 bases, with 17 bases between them. Per germline, CDR1 SGHAT and CDR2 FQNNGV.

The rearrangement links TRBV7-9 to TRBJ2-7; 7 nucleotides align to TRBD1. CDR1 and CDR2 (germline): SEHNR, FQNEAQ (reference sequence). The ends lost 5 bases at V and 7 bases at J; junction bases unmatched: 11. The CDR3 extends over 14 amino acids. The CDR3 region is CASSPTGNMREQYF. The DNA for the CDR3 is TGTGCCAGCAGCCCGACAGGGAATATGCGGGAGCAGTACTTC.

As for this clone: Within the sample, other DNA sequences also encode this same CDR3. The rearrangement uses TRBV9 and TRBJ2-7; D is possibly TRBD2 (5 bases). V was pared by 0 bases and J by 3 bases, with 13 bases between. The CDR3 spans 15 residues. From germline, CDR1 is SGDLS and CDR2 YYNGEE. The CDR3 DNA sequence: TGTGCCAGCAGCGTAGCTAGGGAAGGAGGCTACGAGCAGTACTTC. It is translated as CASSVAREGGYEQYF.